The 23 T cell receptor beta chains listed next were all sequenced from one sample in a study of OX40 agonist ivuxolimab in advanced cancers. The assay was immunoSEQ multiplex PCR, and TCRdb's table has in-frame clones only and misses some. The data hold more than 15,000 clones, with roughly 73% observed a single time. The source was CD4+ or CD8+ T cells sorted from blood, collected in a trial of the OX40 agonist ivuxolimab. These receptors all stem from an adult with an advanced solid tumor such as melanoma, head and neck, liver or kidney cancer.

The rearrangement links TRBV5-5 to TRBJ1-6, with D possibly TRBD1 on 5 matching bases. V was trimmed by 4 bases and J by 9 bases, leaving 20 bases between them. Germline V gene sequence: CDR1 SGHKS, CDR2 YYEKEE (reference sequence). The CDR3 sequence is 16 residues long. In nucleotides, the CDR3 is TGTGCCAGCAGCGACCCCCCCGGGGGACGGTCTTCACCCCTCCACTTT. Translating it yields CASSDPPGGRSSPLHF.

The chain is built from TRBV9 and TRBJ1-1, with D perhaps matching TRBD1 (5 bases). CDR3 length: 15 residues. From germline, CDR1 is SGDLS and CDR2 YYNGEE. Deletions cut 1 base from V and 6 bases from J, with 16 bases between. DNA of the CDR3: TGTGCCAGCAGCGTACCCTTGGGGGGAAGCTCTGAAGCTTTCTTT. Translation: CASSVPLGGSSEAFF.

The chain is built from TRBV20-1 and TRBJ1-1; D not certain. CDR1 is DFQATT, CDR2 SNEGSKA, per germline (reference sequence). Between the trimmed V and J ends, which lost 0 bases and 11 bases, there was a span of 10 bases. This CDR3 spans 11 amino acids. CDR3: CSAREEGTAFF. For the CDR3, the DNA is TGCAGTGCTAGAGAAGAGGGTACGGCTTTCTTT.

The chain links TRBV28 to TRBJ2-7, with TRBD2 identical over 7 bases. There are 14 residues in the CDR3. Germline CDR1 reads MDHEN; CDR2 reads SYDVKM. Germline trimming cut 4 bases from V and 0 bases from J; bases unmatched to any gene: 3. This chain's CDR3 is CASSYGGSSYEQYF. For the CDR3, the DNA is TGTGCCAGCAGTTACGGCGGGAGCTCCTACGAGCAGTACTTC.

The chain joins TRBV9 to TRBJ2-5; D perhaps matches TRBD1 (6 bases). Germline V gene sequence: CDR1 SGDLS, CDR2 YYNGEE. This CDR3 has 17 residues. Trimming took off 4 bases at V and 6 bases at J, with 25 bases between the two ends. The CDR3 sequence is CASSQLPLDGGAKTQYF. The CDR3 DNA reads TGTGCCAGCAGCCAACTTCCCCTGGATGGGGGCGCGAAGACCCAGTACTTC.

This chain uses TRBV2 with TRBJ1-1; possibly TRBD1 for D (5 bases). Germline V gene lookup returns CDR1 SNHLY and CDR2 FYNNEI. Trimming took off 6 bases at V and 5 bases at J, with 16 bases between the two ends. This CDR3 comprises 14 residues. This CDR3 is CASRVVTGGTEAFF. CDR3 nucleotide sequence: TGTGCCAGCAGAGTGGTGACGGGGGGGACTGAAGCTTTCTTT.

The J gene is TRBJ2-1, the V gene TRBV19; tentatively, D is TRBD1 or TRBD2 (5 bases each). With 8 bases removed from V and 0 bases from J, the gap between germline ends came to 17 bases. This CDR3 is built from 16 residues. CDR1 is LNHDA, CDR2 SQIVND, per germline (reference sequence). In DNA form, the CDR3 reads TGTGCCAGTTCCCCAGGGAGCAGTAGCTCCTACAATGAGCAGTTCTTC. Protein: CASSPGSSSSYNEQFF.

Concerning this clone itself: The junction departs from the called germline gene at one end, perhaps through a read error. This rearrangement joins TRBV7-9 to TRBJ2-4; 11 nucleotides align to TRBD2. The CDR3 has 15 residues. Per germline, CDR1 SEHNR and CDR2 FQNEAQ (reference sequence). The CDR3 here is CASSLALAGGYIQYF. The CDR3 region has the DNA TGTGCCAGCAGCCTAGCCCTAGCGGGAGGATACATTCAGTACTTC.

The V and J genes are TRBV10-3 and TRBJ1-2, with D perhaps TRBD1 (6 bases). Trimming removed 8 bases from V and 2 bases from J, with 12 bases in between. Germline V gene sequence: CDR1 ENHRY, CDR2 SYGVKD. The CDR3 runs to 13 residues. CDR3 in amino acids: CAIRTGANYGYTF. The DNA for the CDR3 is TGTGCCATCCGAACGGGGGCAAACTATGGCTACACCTTC.

The chain joins TRBV5-4 to TRBJ2-7; D gene unclear. V dropped 1 base and J dropped 4 bases, with 6 bases sitting between them. The CDR3 length is 12 residues. Germline V gives CDR1 SGHNT, CDR2 YYREEE (reference sequence). The CDR3 DNA is TGTGCCAGCAGCTTGAATGAATACGAGCAGTACTTC. This sequence encodes CASSLNEYEQYF. The variable domain in full, completed from reference TRBV5-4 and TRBJ2-7, reads ETGVTQSPTHLIKTRGQQVTLRCSSQSGHNTVSWYQQALGQGPQFIFQYYREEENGRGNFPPRFSGLQFPNYSSELNVNALELDDSALYLCASSLNEYEQYFGPGTRLTVT.

The rearrangement joins TRBV29-1 to TRBJ2-5, with TRBD2 identical over 8 bases. Looked up from germline, CDR1 is SQVTM and CDR2 is ANQGSEA. This CDR3 contains 14 residues. The junction had 9 bases not matched to a gene; V was cut back by 5 bases and J by 4 bases. The CDR3 nucleotides are TGCAGCGTTACGAGCGGGAGAACTCGAGAGACCCAGTACTTC. Its translation: CSVTSGRTRETQYF.

This clone is medium-sized by share. The J gene is TRBJ2-7, the V gene TRBV19, with D possibly TRBD1 on 5 matching bases. Trimming removed 6 bases from V and 3 bases from J, with 9 bases in between. CDR3 size: 12 residues. From germline, CDR1 is LNHDA and CDR2 SQIVND (reference sequence). CDR3 DNA: TGTGCCAGTAGAGACAGCTTCTACGAGCAGTACTTC. Its translation is CASRDSFYEQYF.

Comments on this clone: The sample has other DNA sequences that encode this CDR3 too. This chain uses TRBV7-9 with TRBJ1-1, with D possibly TRBD1 on 6 matching bases. The V and J ends lost 5 bases and 0 bases respectively, with 10 bases between them. CDR1 and CDR2 from the germline V gene are SEHNR and FQNEAQ (reference sequence). This CDR3 is 14 amino acids long. The CDR3, as DNA: TGTGCCAGCAGCCACAGGGATATGAACACTGAAGCTTTCTTT. Translating it yields CASSHRDMNTEAFF.

By proportion, this clone is medium-sized. V and J are TRBV28 and TRBJ2-7; possibly TRBD2 for D (6 bases). The germline V gene has CDR1 MDHEN and CDR2 SYDVKM. V was trimmed by 6 bases and J by 2 bases, leaving 20 bases between them. This CDR3 contains 16 residues. CDR3 amino acids: CASSPPSSGLTYEQYF. CDR3 DNA sequence: TGTGCCAGCAGCCCCCCGTCCAGCGGGCTAACCTACGAGCAGTACTTC.

The rearrangement uses TRBV7-3 and TRBJ1-1; unclear D gene. CDR3 length equals 13 residues. Looked up from germline, CDR1 is SGHTA and CDR2 is FQGTGA. V shed 6 bases and J shed 1 base, with 9 bases lying between them. The CDR3: CASRQTPNTEAFF. CDR3 sequence (DNA): TGTGCCAGCAGGCAAACCCCGAACACTGAAGCTTTCTTT.

CDR3: CASSPGWKETQYF. DNA of the CDR3: TGTGCCAGCAGCCCAGGGTGGAAGGAGACCCAGTACTTC. The chain uses TRBV6-5 and TRBJ2-5; possibly TRBD1 for D (5 bases). V was clipped by 6 bases and J by 5 bases, with 13 bases between them. The CDR3 is 13 residues long. Germline V gene sequence: CDR1 MNHEY, CDR2 SVGAGI.

The chain recombines TRBV7-2 with TRBJ2-5; possibly TRBD1 for D (6 bases). The J call may not be correct, given that the DNA end is closer to TRBJ2-7. Germline loops: CDR1 SGHTA, CDR2 FQGNSA. The CDR3 is 14 residues long. This chain's CDR3 is CASSYLGQYYEQYF. The CDR3 bases are TGTGCCAGCAGCTACCTTGGACAGTACTACGAGCAGTACTTC.

V and J are TRBV27 and TRBJ1-5; D may be TRBD1 (5 bases). This CDR3 comprises 15 residues. CDR1 MNHEY and CDR2 SMNVEV come from the germline V gene (reference sequence). Trimming stripped 6 bases from V and 2 bases from J, with 14 bases between. The chain's CDR3 is CASSSGVRGNQPQHF. In DNA, the CDR3 is TGTGCCAGCAGCTCGGGGGTGAGAGGCAATCAGCCCCAGCATTTT.

The rearrangement joins TRBV28 to TRBJ1-1, with 9 bases identical to TRBD1. Losses at the gene ends were 5 bases for V and 4 bases for J; bases not matched to a gene: 11. CDR1 and CDR2 (germline): MDHEN, SYDVKM. The CDR3 extends over 16 amino acids. CDR3 protein: CASSNRDRVSGTEAFF. For the CDR3, the DNA is TGTGCCAGCAGTAACCGGGACAGGGTTTCGGGCACTGAAGCTTTCTTT.

The J gene is TRBJ2-3, the V gene TRBV15; a possible D gene is TRBD2 (6 bases). V was trimmed by 4 bases and J by 4 bases, leaving 12 bases between them. This CDR3 has 14 amino acids. Germline values: CDR1 LNHNV, CDR2 YYDKDF (reference sequence). DNA for the CDR3: TGTGCCACCAGCACCGAGGGACTTGCAGATACGCAGTATTTT. This translates into CATSTEGLADTQYF. Full variable domain (rest looked up from reference TRBV15 and TRBJ2-3): DAMVIQNPRYQVTQFGKPVTLSCSQTLNHNVMYWYQQKSSQAPKLLFHYYDKDFNNEADTPDNFQSRRPNTSFCFLDIRSPGLGDTAMYLCATSTEGLADTQYFGPGTRLTVL.

The chain joins TRBV11-1 to TRBJ1-1, with no clear D. Per germline, CDR1 SGHAT and CDR2 FQDESV (reference sequence). Trimming removed 4 bases from V and 6 bases from J, with 9 bases in between. This CDR3 spans 12 amino acids. The CDR3 region is CASSSSRSEAFF. In DNA form, the CDR3 reads TGTGCCAGCAGCTCTAGTCGGTCTGAAGCTTTCTTT.

Only one count was recorded for this clone. The chain recombines TRBV28 with TRBJ1-1; no definite D call. Germline V gives CDR1 MDHEN, CDR2 SYDVKM. V gave up 10 bases and J gave up 7 bases, with 25 bases separating them. The CDR3 contains 15 residues. The CDR3 loop reads CATTEGLDYFLEAFF. CDR3 nucleotides: TGTGCCACCACAGAAGGTCTCGACTATTTCCTTGAAGCTTTCTTT.

The V gene is TRBV6-1, the J gene TRBJ2-7; D perhaps matches TRBD2 (7 bases). In germline, CDR1 is MNHNS, CDR2 SASEGT. This CDR3 has 18 residues. Trimming cost V 1 base and J 1 base, with 20 bases left between them. CDR3 in amino acids: CASSEVEPGEGRSYEQYF. CDR3 nucleotides: TGTGCCAGCAGTGAAGTCGAACCAGGGGAGGGGAGGTCCTACGAGCAGTACTTC.